The 20 T cell receptor beta chains listed next were all sequenced from one sample in a study of shared clonotypes between healthy human individuals. Sequencing used immunoSEQ multiplex PCR; TCRdb keeps in-frame clones, though not all of them. The sample holds approximately 980,000 clones, about three quarters seen once. The sequenced material came from memory CD4+ T cells sorted from blood. Subset given: CD45RA-negative fraction. These receptors were taken from a man between 18 and 35 years old in good health.

The genes are TRBV19 and TRBJ1-1; D gene unclear. V gave up 6 bases and J gave up 1 base, with 12 bases separating them. This CDR3 region has 14 residues. Germline values: CDR1 LNHDA, CDR2 SQIVND (reference sequence). This chain's CDR3 is CASSTRGGNTEAFF. CDR3 nucleotide sequence: TGTGCCAGTAGCACTCGGGGAGGGAACACTGAAGCTTTCTTT.

The chain carries TRBV19 and TRBJ1-1; the D gene is possibly TRBD1 (5 bases). V lost 9 bases and J lost 5, with 25 bases in between. The CDR3 is made up of 16 amino acids. CDR1 and CDR2 from the germline V gene are LNHDA and SQIVND (reference sequence). This CDR3 is CASRLGRGALGTEAFF. The DNA of the CDR3 is TGTGCCAGCCGCTTAGGTCGCGGGGCCTTAGGTACTGAAGCTTTCTTT.

V and J are TRBV5-1 and TRBJ2-1; D call uncertain. Germline V CDR1 and CDR2: SGHRS, YFSETQ. The V and J ends lost 4 bases and 5 bases respectively, with 16 bases between them. This CDR3 spans 15 amino acids. CDR3 residues: CASSTDPLQNNEQFF. Here the CDR3 DNA reads TGCGCCAGCAGCACGGACCCACTCCAAAACAATGAGCAGTTCTTC.

This clone was detected only a few times. The chain employs TRBV5-1 and TRBJ2-7; TRBD2 aligns across 9 bases. The CDR3 extends over 15 amino acids. Germline values: CDR1 SGHRS, CDR2 YFSETQ. V was pared by 0 bases and J by 2 bases, with 3 bases of the junction left unmatched. CDR3 loop: CASSLASSGAYEQYF. Written as DNA, the CDR3 is TGCGCCAGCAGCTTGGCGTCTAGCGGGGCCTACGAGCAGTACTTC.

This chain connects TRBV20-1 to TRBJ2-7; D not certain. The CDR3 runs 11 residues. The germline gives CDR1 DFQATT, CDR2 SNEGSKA (reference sequence). Between the trimmed V and J ends, which lost 5 bases and 5 bases, there was a span of 10 bases. The CDR3 region has the DNA TGCAGTGCTGAGGCACAACACGAGCAGTACTTC. Protein product: CSAEAQHEQYF.

The chain combines TRBV7-6 with TRBJ2-1; 11 bases line up with TRBD2. J was trimmed by 9 bases and V by 4 bases; bases with no gene match: 5. Germline CDR1 is SGHVS and CDR2 is FNYEAQ. The CDR3 runs 14 residues. CDR3 sequence reads: CASSSTSGEGEQFF. CDR3 sequence (DNA): TGTGCCAGCAGCTCGACTAGCGGGGAGGGTGAGCAGTTCTTC. Full variable domain (rest looked up from reference TRBV7-6 and TRBJ2-1): GAGVSQSPRYKVTKRGQDVALRCDPISGHVSLYWYRQALGQGPEFLTYFNYEAQQDKSGLPNDRFSAERPEGSISTLTIQRTEQRDSAMYRCASSSTSGEGEQFFGPGTRLTVL.

V and J are TRBV25-1 and TRBJ1-1; perhaps TRBD1 as D (6 bases). The CDR3 is made up of 13 amino acids. In germline, CDR1 is MGHDK, CDR2 SYGVNS. V gave up 8 bases and J gave up 5 bases, with 15 bases separating them. CDR3 in amino acids: CASLGGGNTEAFF. CDR3 nucleotides: TGTGCCAGCCTCGGAGGGGGGAATACTGAAGCTTTCTTT. Looking up the rest from reference TRBV25-1 and TRBJ1-1 gives the full variable domain: EADIYQTPRYLVIGTGKKITLECSQTMGHDKMYWYQQDPGMELHLIHYSYGVNSTEKGDLSSESTVSRIRTEHFPLTLESARPSHTSQYLCASLGGGNTEAFFGQGTRLTVV.

J is TRBJ1-2 and V is TRBV2; tentatively, D is TRBD1 (6 bases). CDR1 SNHLY and CDR2 FYNNEI come from the germline V gene. This CDR3 has 13 residues. V was trimmed by 3 bases and J by 6 bases, leaving 11 bases between them. For the CDR3, the DNA is TGTGCCAGCAGTGACAGGGGTACTCATGGCTACACCTTC. This gives the protein CASSDRGTHGYTF.

The chain has TRBV2 and TRBJ2-2; TRBD1 aligns across 8 bases. The germline CDR1 and CDR2 sequences are SNHLY and FYNNEI. The CDR3 extends over 16 amino acids. Unmatched junction bases numbered 9, after V lost 7 bases and J lost 2 bases. The CDR3 sequence is CASIMSQGANTGELFF. The CDR3 nucleotides are TGTGCCAGCATTATGTCGCAGGGGGCCAACACCGGGGAGCTGTTTTTT. Variable domain in full (rest from reference TRBV2 and TRBJ2-2): EPEVTQTPSHQVTQMGQEVILRCVPISNHLYFYWYRQILGQKVEFLVSFYNNEISEKSEIFDDQFSVERPDGSNFTLKIRSTKLEDSAMYFCASIMSQGANTGELFFGEGSRLTVL.

The rearrangement links TRBV18 to TRBJ1-3; 8 bases fit TRBD1. The CDR3 is 16 amino acids. Looked up from germline, CDR1 is KGHSH and CDR2 is LQKENI. The J segment lost 4 bases and the V segment lost 3 bases, leaving 8 bases of the junction unmatched. CDR3 nucleotide sequence: TGTGCCAGCTCACCCTATCAGGGGGCGTCGGGAAACACCATATATTTT. Translation: CASSPYQGASGNTIYF.

The sample holds a few counts of this clone. Other nucleotide sequences from this sample produce the same CDR3. The chain employs TRBV29-1 and TRBJ1-1, with D unresolved. Germline CDR1 reads SQVTM; CDR2 reads ANQGSEA. The CDR3 contains 12 residues. V gave up 4 bases and J gave up 1 base, with 7 bases separating them. CDR3 amino acids: CSVGNGNTEAFF. For the CDR3, the DNA is TGCAGCGTTGGTAACGGGAACACTGAAGCTTTCTTT.

J is TRBJ1-2 and V is TRBV29-1; D possibly corresponds to TRBD1 (5 bases). Trimming left V 0 bases short and J 7 bases short, with 15 bases between. The CDR3 extends over 14 amino acids. CDR1 and CDR2 (germline): SQVTM, ANQGSEA. The CDR3 here is CSVEDLGRVAGYTF. The CDR3 nucleotides read TGCAGCGTTGAAGATCTTGGCAGGGTAGCTGGCTACACCTTC.

This sequence joins TRBV20-1 and TRBJ1-1, with D possibly being TRBD1 (6 bases). The V gene's germline CDR1 is DFQATT and CDR2 SNEGSKA (reference sequence). The CDR3 runs 11 residues. Trimming left V 6 bases short and J 4 bases short, with 9 bases between. CDR3 protein: CSALDSTEAFF. The CDR3 bases are TGCAGTGCCCTGGACAGCACTGAAGCTTTCTTT.

In the case of this clone: Distinct nucleotide sequences in the sample also encode this CDR3. The V and J genes are TRBV29-1 and TRBJ1-2; possible D gene TRBD1, 6 bases. Trimming removed 6 bases from V and 4 bases from J, with 9 bases in between. Germline V gene sequence: CDR1 SQVTM, CDR2 ANQGSEA. The length of the CDR3 is 11 residues. CDR3 amino acids: CSVGQLYGYTF. CDR3 coding DNA: TGCAGCGTAGGACAGCTCTATGGCTACACCTTC.

The chain combines TRBV13 with TRBJ2-7; D is unclear. Germline CDR1 and CDR2: PRHDT and FYEKMQ (reference sequence). CDR3 length: 13 residues. Between the trimmed V and J ends, which lost 5 bases and 7 bases, there was a span of 15 bases. CDR3 protein: CASSRALVGEQYF. The CDR3 nucleotides read TGTGCCAGCAGCCGTGCCCTGGTAGGTGAGCAGTACTTC.

V gene TRBV11-3 combines with J gene TRBJ2-5; 7 nucleotides agree with TRBD1. Looked up from germline, CDR1 is SGHNT and CDR2 is YENEEA. The V segment lost 2 bases and the J segment 3 bases; nucleotides outside the gene matches: 6. The CDR3 has 15 residues. CDR3: CASSLRQGGKETQYF. In DNA form, the CDR3 reads TGTGCCAGCAGCTTACGACAGGGTGGGAAAGAGACCCAGTACTTC.

The rearrangement uses TRBV5-1 and TRBJ1-5, with TRBD1 identical over 9 bases. CDR3 length: 15 residues. Losses at the gene ends were 3 bases for V and 3 bases for J; bases not matched to a gene: 4. CDR1 and CDR2 from the germline V gene are SGHRS and YFSETQ. The CDR3 region has the DNA TGCGCCAGCAGCTCGACAGGGGGAAACAATCAGCCCCAGCATTTT. This gives the protein CASSSTGGNNQPQHF.

Notes on this clone: It may be a read error: a sequence one base away is much more abundant. This chain uses TRBV6-1 with TRBJ2-7, with D possibly called TRBD1 or TRBD2 (5 bases each). Trimming cost V 4 bases and J 3 bases, with 7 bases left between them. The length of the CDR3 is 12 residues. CDR1 and CDR2 from the germline V gene are MNHNS and SASEGT. The CDR3 DNA reads as TGTGCCAGCAGTGGGGACGGCTACGAGCAGTACTTC. Translating it yields CASSGDGYEQYF.

The chain has TRBV5-1 and TRBJ1-1, with TRBD1 identical over 8 bases. The CDR3 is made up of 16 amino acids. Germline V gene sequence: CDR1 SGHRS, CDR2 YFSETQ. J lost 2 bases, V lost 0 bases, and 6 bases had no gene match. The DNA of the CDR3 is TGCGCCAGCAGCTTGGGACAGGGGTTATCCAACACTGAAGCTTTCTTT. It encodes CASSLGQGLSNTEAFF.

The chain carries TRBV20-1 and TRBJ1-1; D call uncertain. The CDR3 sequence is 11 residues long. V was clipped by 7 bases and J by 5 bases, with 11 bases between them. Germline CDR1 is DFQATT and CDR2 is SNEGSKA (reference sequence). The CDR3 sequence is CSGRRGTEAFF. The CDR3 DNA follows: TGCAGTGGGAGGAGAGGGACTGAAGCTTTCTTT.